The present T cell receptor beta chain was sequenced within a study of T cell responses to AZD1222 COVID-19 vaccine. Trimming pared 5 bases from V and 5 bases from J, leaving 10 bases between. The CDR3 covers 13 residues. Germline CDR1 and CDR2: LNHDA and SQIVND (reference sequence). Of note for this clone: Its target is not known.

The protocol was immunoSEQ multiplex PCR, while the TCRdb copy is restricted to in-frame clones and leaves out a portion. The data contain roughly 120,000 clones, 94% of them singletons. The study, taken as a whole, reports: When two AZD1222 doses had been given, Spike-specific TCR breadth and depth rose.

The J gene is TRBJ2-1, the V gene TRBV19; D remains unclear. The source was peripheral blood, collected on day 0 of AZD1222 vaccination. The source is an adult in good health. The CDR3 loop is CASSFKRDNEQFF. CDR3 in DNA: TGTGCCAGTAGTTTTAAACGGGACAATGAGCAGTTCTTC.